A single sample gave rise to the 30 T cell receptor beta chains below, sequenced in a study of CD8 T cells in ankylosing spondylitis. TCRdb recomputed calls from the 5' RACE reads with MiXCR, one row per CDR3 protein. Of approximately 150,000 distinct CDR3 sequences listed, roughly 34% are singletons. The sequenced sample consisted of synovial fluid, either unsorted or a sorted T cell fraction (not recorded which). All receptors come from a male donor with ankylosing spondylitis.

The V call is TRBV20-1, the J call TRBJ1-6; D is unresolved. Trimming pared 7 bases from V and 0 bases from J, leaving 7 bases between. The CDR3 has 13 residues. CDR1 DFQATT and CDR2 SNEGSKA come from the germline V gene (reference sequence). The CDR3 bases are TGCAGTGTTAGGAGCTCCTATAATTCACCCCTCCACTTT. Its translation: CSVRSSYNSPLHF.

This clonotype was counted only a few times. The chain employs TRBV9 and TRBJ1-2, with a weak D call TRBD1 (5 bases). There are 14 residues in the CDR3. CDR1 is SGDLS and CDR2 is YYNGEE in the germline V gene. Trimming stripped 3 bases from V and 0 bases from J, with 9 bases between. This chain's CDR3 is CASSGQLANYGYTF. The CDR3 DNA reads TGTGCCAGCAGCGGACAGTTAGCTAACTATGGCTACACCTTC.

This clonotype was counted at least ten times. The rearrangement uses TRBV6-1 and TRBJ1-5; tentative D call: TRBD1 (6 bases). The V end was cut by 8 bases, the J end by 2 bases, with 13 bases between. The CDR3 covers 14 residues. Germline lookup yields CDR1 MNHNS and CDR2 SASEGT. The CDR3 region is CASAYRVGNQPQHF. The DNA of the CDR3 is TGTGCCAGCGCTTACAGGGTAGGCAATCAGCCCCAGCATTTT.

This clonotype showed up just a few times. The V gene is TRBV29-1, the J gene TRBJ2-1, with no clear D. CDR1 SQVTM and CDR2 ANQGSEA come from the germline V gene. V was cut by 5 bases and J by 0 bases, with 14 bases left in between. This CDR3 contains 15 residues. CDR3 DNA: TGCAGCGTTCCGGTAAGGGCGAGCTCCTACAATGAGCAGTTCTTC. Its protein product is CSVPVRASSYNEQFF.

This clonotype was detected only a few times. Given a much more abundant clone one base away, this may be a read error. This chain links TRBV2 with TRBJ2-2; 9 nucleotides match TRBD1. The CDR3 totals 14 residues. CDR1 and CDR2 from the germline V gene are SNHLY and FYNNEI. Unmatched junction bases numbered 1, after V lost 6 bases and J lost 2 bases. The CDR3 sequence is CASRGQGNTGELFF. CDR3 nucleotide sequence: TGTGCCAGCAGGGGACAGGGCAACACCGGGGAGCTGTTTTTT. Using reference TRBV2 and TRBJ2-2 for the parts outside the CDR3, the full variable domain is EPEVTQTPSHQVTQMGQEVILRCVPISNHLYFYWYRQILGQKVEFLVSFYNNEISEKSEIFDDQFSVERPDGSNFTLKIRSTKLEDSAMYFCASRGQGNTGELFFGEGSRLTVL.

The V gene is TRBV20-1, the J gene TRBJ2-3, with a possible D match to TRBD2 (5 bases). The CDR3 spans 15 residues. CDR1 and CDR2 (germline): DFQATT, SNEGSKA (reference sequence). V was shortened by 0 bases and J by 7 bases, with 17 bases between the two germline ends. The DNA for the CDR3 is TGCAGTGCTAGAGATGTGGCTAGCCCTCCCAATACGCAGTATTTT. Its protein is CSARDVASPPNTQYF.

The chain recombines TRBV6-1 with TRBJ2-2; no firm D call. Germline CDR1 MNHNS, CDR2 SASEGT. Trimming took off 8 bases at V and 0 bases at J, with 10 bases between the two ends. CDR3 length: 14 amino acids. Here the CDR3 DNA reads TGTGCCAGCTGCGGCCGAACGAACACCGGGGAGCTGTTTTTT. This translates into CASCGRTNTGELFF.

The chain is built from TRBV6-5 and TRBJ1-5; tentative D call: TRBD1 (5 bases). Trimming stripped 7 bases from V and 2 bases from J, with 21 bases between. The CDR3 is 17 amino acids. Germline lookup yields CDR1 MNHEY and CDR2 SVGAGI. The CDR3 region is CASIMTRGRICNQPQHF. Written as DNA, the CDR3 is TGTGCCAGCATTATGACGAGGGGAAGGATTTGCAATCAGCCCCAGCATTTT.

In this sample, this clonotype turned up once. The V and J genes are TRBV5-1 and TRBJ2-4, with 7 bases lining up with TRBD1. V lost 3 bases to trimming and J lost 6 bases; unmatched junction nucleotides: 9. Germline CDR1 reads SGHRS; CDR2 reads YFSETQ. This CDR3 spans 15 amino acids. CDR3 DNA: TGCGCCAGCAGCTCCCCGGACAGGCTTGGAAACATTCAGTACTTC. This sequence encodes CASSSPDRLGNIQYF. Using reference TRBV5-1 and TRBJ2-4 for the parts outside the CDR3, the full variable domain is KAGVTQTPRYLIKTRGQQVTLSCSPISGHRSVSWYQQTPGQGLQFLFEYFSETQRNKGNFPGRFSGRQFSNSRSEMNVSTLELGDSALYLCASSSPDRLGNIQYFGAGTRLSVL.

The CDR3 protein is CASSNVDRFSGYTF. The CDR3 bases are TGTGCCAGCAGCAACGTTGACAGGTTCTCTGGCTACACCTTC. The chain couples TRBV12-3 or TRBV12-4 to TRBJ1-2; weak D call: TRBD1 (6 bases). The CDR3 contains 14 residues. With 6 bases removed from V and 7 bases from J, the gap between germline ends came to 18 bases.

This clonotype appeared many times. CDR3 in DNA: TGTGCCAGCAGTTCAGGACTAGCGGGGGCCCCTGGCTACAATGAGCAGTTCTTC. Translating gives CASSSGLAGAPGYNEQFF. The gene calls are TRBV6-5 and TRBJ2-1, with 13 bases that match TRBD2. With 4 bases clipped from V and 3 bases from J, the junction kept 9 bases outside the gene matches. Germline values: CDR1 MNHEY, CDR2 SVGAGI. This CDR3 has 18 residues.

J is TRBJ2-7 and V is TRBV20-1, with D uncertain. The CDR3 length is 13 residues. From germline, CDR1 is DFQATT and CDR2 SNEGSKA (reference sequence). Trimming removed 6 bases at V and 2 bases at J, with 14 bases between. The CDR3 nucleotides read TGCAGTGCCCTGATAGGTGCGGCCTACGAGCAGTACTTC. Protein: CSALIGAAYEQYF.

This clonotype has a count of ten or more. The gene calls are TRBV6-1 and TRBJ2-2, with TRBD1 matching over 8 bases. The ends lost 6 bases at V and 8 bases at J; junction bases unmatched: 14. From germline, CDR1 is MNHNS and CDR2 SASEGT. The CDR3 length is 16 residues. The CDR3 coding sequence is TGTGCCAGCAGCAAGAGGACAGGGAGGATGGTGGGGGAGCTGTTTTTT. Translating gives CASSKRTGRMVGELFF.

The chain is built from TRBV9 and TRBJ2-1; D gene ambiguous. The ends were cut back, 0 bases at V and 8 bases at J, with 6 bases in the middle. Germline V lookup: CDR1 SGDLS, CDR2 YYNGEE. This CDR3 spans 12 amino acids. This CDR3 reads CASSVALDEQFF. As DNA, the CDR3 is TGTGCCAGCAGCGTAGCTTTGGATGAGCAGTTCTTC.

The chain recombines TRBV3-1 with TRBJ2-5; TRBD2 matches at 9 bases. The CDR3 contains 16 residues. V lost 1 base and J lost 5; bases outside the gene matches: 8. CDR1 and CDR2 (germline): LGHDT, YNNKEL (reference sequence). CDR3 sequence reads: CASSQGPAGGAETQYF. The CDR3 DNA reads TGTGCCAGCAGCCAAGGGCCCGCGGGAGGGGCGGAGACCCAGTACTTC.

V gene TRBV20-1 combines with J gene TRBJ2-5; the match to TRBD2 covers 10 bases. V dropped 1 base and J dropped 1; count of bases not matched to a gene: 3. Germline CDR1 is DFQATT and CDR2 is SNEGSKA (reference sequence). The CDR3 runs to 15 residues. The CDR3 bases are TGCAGTGCTAGAGGCAGCGGGAGGGCCCAAGAGACCCAGTACTTC. This encodes CSARGSGRAQETQYF.

This clonotype showed up just a few times. V usage is TRBV6-5 and J usage is TRBJ1-1, with TRBD1 matching over 7 bases. CDR3 length: 17 residues. Per the germline V gene, CDR1 is MNHEY and CDR2 is SVGAGI. V was pared by 4 bases and J by 1 base, with 12 bases of the junction left unmatched. CDR3 amino acids: CASSSYRGRAQNTEAFF. CDR3 DNA sequence: TGTGCCAGCAGTTCCTACAGGGGTAGGGCTCAGAACACTGAAGCTTTCTTT.

This clonotype appeared a few times. This chain uses TRBV28 with TRBJ2-7; unclear D gene. The CDR3 is 15 amino acids. V lost 3 bases and J lost 0, with 12 bases in between. CDR1 is MDHEN and CDR2 is SYDVKM in the germline V gene. DNA for the CDR3: TGTGCCAGCAGTTTGCAACCTGCCAGCTCCTACGAGCAGTACTTC. Translating it yields CASSLQPASSYEQYF.

This clonotype was detected only a few times. The chain joins TRBV4-1 to TRBJ1-1; tentatively, D is TRBD1 (5 bases). CDR1 and CDR2 from the germline V gene are MGHRA and YSYEKL. This CDR3 contains 16 residues. V lost 0 bases and J lost 6, with 17 bases in between. CDR3 nucleotide sequence: TGCGCCAGCAGCCAAGATCGGTTCCCAGGGAAGGCTGAAGCTTTCTTT. It yields the protein CASSQDRFPGKAEAFF.

The chain carries TRBV5-1 and TRBJ2-7; D not certain. Germline CDR1 is SGHRS and CDR2 is YFSETQ. V lost 0 bases to trimming and J lost 0 bases, with 4 bases between them. This CDR3 is 13 amino acids long. Here the CDR3 DNA reads TGCGCCAGCAGCTTGGCGATCTCCTACGAGCAGTACTTC. Protein: CASSLAISYEQYF.

The chain uses TRBV18 and TRBJ2-5; D gene uncertain. V was clipped by 0 bases and J by 6 bases, with 8 bases between them. CDR3 length equals 13 residues. Germline V CDR1 and CDR2: KGHSH, LQKENI. The CDR3 sequence: CASSPPQVQTQYF. DNA for the CDR3: TGTGCCAGCTCACCACCGCAGGTACAGACCCAGTACTTC.

This clonotype was counted ten times or more. V gene TRBV5-1 combines with J gene TRBJ1-1, with D uncertain. The CDR3 loop spans 12 amino acids. The V gene lost 0 bases and the J gene lost 5 bases, with 5 bases spanning the gap. Germline V gene sequence: CDR1 SGHRS, CDR2 YFSETQ. This CDR3 is CASSLDLTEAFF. The CDR3 nucleotides read TGCGCCAGCAGCTTGGACTTGACTGAAGCTTTCTTT.

The V call is TRBV6-2 or TRBV6-3, the J call TRBJ2-7; D remains unclear. This CDR3 is built from 18 residues. Germline V CDR1 and CDR2: MNHEY, SVGEGT. V was shortened by 2 bases and J by 3 bases, with 23 bases between the two germline ends. Here the CDR3 DNA reads TGTGCCAGCAGTTACGTGCGGCAGGCAAGGAACCTATACTACGAGCAGTACTTC. Protein sequence: CASSYVRQARNLYYEQYF.

The sample holds a few counts of this clonotype. This chain links TRBV28 with TRBJ2-7, with 7 bases fitting TRBD1. CDR1 and CDR2 (germline): MDHEN, SYDVKM. Losses at the gene ends were 5 bases for V and 0 bases for J; bases not matched to a gene: 7. The CDR3 loop spans 15 amino acids. The CDR3 DNA reads as TGTGCCAGCAGTCATAGACAGGGCGGCTCCTACGAGCAGTACTTC. Translating it yields CASSHRQGGSYEQYF.

The chain joins TRBV16 to TRBJ1-5; no clear D. This CDR3 is built from 14 residues. Germline CDR1 reads KGHSY; CDR2 reads FQNENV. V was cut by 1 base and J by 5 bases, with 9 bases left in between. In DNA form, the CDR3 reads TGTGCCAGCAGCCAATTGATAAGGGATCAGCCCCAGCATTTT. Amino acid sequence: CASSQLIRDQPQHF.

This clonotype turned up a few times. V and J are TRBV15 and TRBJ2-4; D gene uncertain. Per the germline V gene, CDR1 is LNHNV and CDR2 is YYDKDF (reference sequence). The CDR3 length is 12 residues. The V end was cut by 4 bases, the J end by 0 bases, with 1 base between. CDR3 residues: CATSTAKNIQYF. The CDR3 DNA is TGTGCCACCAGCACAGCCAAAAACATTCAGTACTTC.

The chain couples TRBV20-1 to TRBJ1-2; 7 nucleotides agree with TRBD1. The ends lost 3 bases at V and 3 bases at J; junction bases unmatched: 4. The CDR3 loop spans 13 amino acids. From germline, CDR1 is DFQATT and CDR2 SNEGSKA (reference sequence). The CDR3: CSARRGLDYGYTF. The CDR3 DNA reads as TGCAGTGCTAGGAGGGGGCTTGACTATGGCTACACCTTC.

The rearrangement joins TRBV7-2 to TRBJ2-7, with D perhaps TRBD2 (5 bases). The V end was cut by 1 base, the J end by 6 bases, with 10 bases between. Germline V gene lookup returns CDR1 SGHTA and CDR2 FQGNSA. CDR3 length equals 13 residues. The CDR3 spells CASSLGYSAEQYF. As DNA, the CDR3 is TGTGCCAGCAGCTTAGGATATAGCGCCGAGCAGTACTTC.

The rearrangement uses TRBV20-1 and TRBJ2-3; D unclear. CDR3 size: 10 residues. Trimming shortened V by 5 bases and J by 9 bases, and 9 bases separated the two germline ends. Germline V gives CDR1 DFQATT, CDR2 SNEGSKA (reference sequence). In DNA form, the CDR3 reads TGCAGTGCTTCACGGACGACGCAGTATTTT. It translates to CSASRTTQYF.

This sequence joins TRBV7-2 and TRBJ2-7, with unresolved D. In germline, CDR1 is SGHTA, CDR2 FQGNSA. Trimming shortened V by 1 base and J by 4 bases, and 11 bases separated the two germline ends. CDR3 length: 14 amino acids. CDR3 bases: TGTGCCAGCAGCTTAGTCTCTGGTGAATACGAGCAGTACTTC. Its translation is CASSLVSGEYEQYF.